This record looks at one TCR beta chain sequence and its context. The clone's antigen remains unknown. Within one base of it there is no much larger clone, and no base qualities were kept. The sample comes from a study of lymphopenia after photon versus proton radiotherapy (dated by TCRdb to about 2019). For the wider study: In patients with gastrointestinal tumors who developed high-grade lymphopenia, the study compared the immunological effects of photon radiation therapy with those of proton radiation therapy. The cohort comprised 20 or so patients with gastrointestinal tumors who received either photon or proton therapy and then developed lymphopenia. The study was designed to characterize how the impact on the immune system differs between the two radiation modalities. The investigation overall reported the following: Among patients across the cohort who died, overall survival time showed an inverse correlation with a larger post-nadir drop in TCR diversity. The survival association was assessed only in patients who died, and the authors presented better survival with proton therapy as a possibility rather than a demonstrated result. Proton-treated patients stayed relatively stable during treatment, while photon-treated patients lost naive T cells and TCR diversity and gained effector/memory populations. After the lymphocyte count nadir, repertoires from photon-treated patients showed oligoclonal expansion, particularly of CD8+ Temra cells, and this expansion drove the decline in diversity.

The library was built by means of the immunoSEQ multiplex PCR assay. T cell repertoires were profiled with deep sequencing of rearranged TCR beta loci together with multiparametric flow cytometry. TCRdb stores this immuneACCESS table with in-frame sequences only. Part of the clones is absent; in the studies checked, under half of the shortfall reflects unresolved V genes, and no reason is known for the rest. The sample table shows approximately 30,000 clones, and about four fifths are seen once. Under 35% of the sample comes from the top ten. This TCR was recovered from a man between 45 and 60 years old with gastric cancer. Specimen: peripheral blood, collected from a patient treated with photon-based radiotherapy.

The DNA sequence is as follows: TGTGCCAGCTCACCCCCCCGGCAGGGGGTATACACCGGGGAGCTGTTTTTT. Its amino acids are CASSPPRQGVYTGELFF. Rearrangement joined TRBV18 to TRBJ2-2, with 7 central nucleotides matching TRBD1. The germline V gene sets CDR1 to KGHSH and CDR2 to LQKENI. V is cut back by 3 bases and J by 3 bases, with 10 bases in the junction unmatched. From cysteine to phenylalanine, the CDR3 is 17 amino acids long. Only CDR3 DNA remains: 51 bases, in frame from the first base.